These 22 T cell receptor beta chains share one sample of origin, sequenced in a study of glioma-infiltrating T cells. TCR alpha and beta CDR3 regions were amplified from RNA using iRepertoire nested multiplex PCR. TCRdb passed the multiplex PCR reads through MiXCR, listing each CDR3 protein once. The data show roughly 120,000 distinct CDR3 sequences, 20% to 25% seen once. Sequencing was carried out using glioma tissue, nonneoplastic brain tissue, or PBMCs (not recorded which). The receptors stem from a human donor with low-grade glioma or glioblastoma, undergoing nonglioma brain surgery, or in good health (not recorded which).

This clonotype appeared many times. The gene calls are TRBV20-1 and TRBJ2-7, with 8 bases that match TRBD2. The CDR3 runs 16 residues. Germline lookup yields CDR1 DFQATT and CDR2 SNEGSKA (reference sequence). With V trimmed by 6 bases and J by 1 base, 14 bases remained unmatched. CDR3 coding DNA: TGCAGTGCCACGGGGGGGGTCGGCGGGAGGTCCTACGAGCAGTACTTC. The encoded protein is CSATGGVGGRSYEQYF.

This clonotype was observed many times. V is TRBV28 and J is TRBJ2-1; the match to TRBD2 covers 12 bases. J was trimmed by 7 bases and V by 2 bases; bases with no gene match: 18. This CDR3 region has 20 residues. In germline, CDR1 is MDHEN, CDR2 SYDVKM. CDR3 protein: CASSLPSSRYGLAGTNEQFF. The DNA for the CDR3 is TGTGCCAGCAGTTTACCCAGTTCTCGTTACGGACTAGCGGGGACGAATGAGCAGTTCTTC.

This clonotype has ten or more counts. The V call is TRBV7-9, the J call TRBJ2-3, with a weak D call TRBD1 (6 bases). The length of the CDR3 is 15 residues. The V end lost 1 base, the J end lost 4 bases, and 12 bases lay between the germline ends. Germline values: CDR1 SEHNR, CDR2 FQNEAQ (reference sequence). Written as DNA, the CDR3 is TGTGCCAGCAGCTTAGACAGGGTTCCCCCAGATACGCAGTATTTT. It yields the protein CASSLDRVPPDTQYF.

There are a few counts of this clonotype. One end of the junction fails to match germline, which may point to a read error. Here the CDR3 DNA reads TGTTCCAGCACGGCAGGGACGGGCTACACCTTC. Amino acid sequence: CSSTAGTGYTF. The chain recombines TRBV6-6 with TRBJ1-2; D might be TRBD1 (5 bases). This CDR3 spans 11 amino acids. Germline CDR1 is MNHNY and CDR2 is SVGAGI (reference sequence).

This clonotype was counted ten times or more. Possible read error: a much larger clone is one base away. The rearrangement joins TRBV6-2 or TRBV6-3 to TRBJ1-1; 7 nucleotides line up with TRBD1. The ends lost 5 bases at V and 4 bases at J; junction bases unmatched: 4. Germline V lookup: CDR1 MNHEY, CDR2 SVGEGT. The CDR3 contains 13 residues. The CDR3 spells CASSDRVGTEAFF. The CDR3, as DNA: TGTGCCAGCAGTGACAGGGTTGGCACTGAAGCTTTCTTT.

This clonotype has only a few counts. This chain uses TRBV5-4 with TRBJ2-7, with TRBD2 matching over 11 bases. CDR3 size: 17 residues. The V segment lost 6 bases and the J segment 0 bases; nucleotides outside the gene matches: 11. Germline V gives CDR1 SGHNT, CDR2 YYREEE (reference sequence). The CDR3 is CASTKSAGTSGSYEQYF. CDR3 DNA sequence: TGTGCCAGCACCAAATCAGCCGGGACTAGCGGCTCCTACGAGCAGTACTTC.

The CDR3 DNA reads as TGTGCTAGTGGTTTGGCATCAGGGGGGAACACTGAAGCTTTCTTT. It encodes CASGLASGGNTEAFF. This chain uses TRBV12-5 with TRBJ1-1; 7 nucleotides agree with TRBD1. This CDR3 contains 15 residues. Germline V gene lookup returns CDR1 LGHNT and CDR2 FRNRAP. V trimming: 1 base; J trimming: 1 base; junction bases outside the gene matches: 3.

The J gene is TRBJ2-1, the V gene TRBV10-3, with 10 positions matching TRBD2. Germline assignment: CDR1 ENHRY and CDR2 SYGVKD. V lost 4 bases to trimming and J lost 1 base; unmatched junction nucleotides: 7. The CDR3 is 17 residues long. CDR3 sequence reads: CAISGGEREGSYNEQFF. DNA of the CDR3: TGTGCCATCAGTGGGGGGGAGCGGGAGGGGTCCTACAATGAGCAGTTCTTC.

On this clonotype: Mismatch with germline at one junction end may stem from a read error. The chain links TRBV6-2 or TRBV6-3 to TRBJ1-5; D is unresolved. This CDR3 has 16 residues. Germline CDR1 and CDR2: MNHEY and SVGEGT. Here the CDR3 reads CARRSPPGPLPRPPPF. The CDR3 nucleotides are TGTGCCCGCCGCTCCCCTCCCGGGCCCCTTCCTCGCCCCCCGCCTTTT.

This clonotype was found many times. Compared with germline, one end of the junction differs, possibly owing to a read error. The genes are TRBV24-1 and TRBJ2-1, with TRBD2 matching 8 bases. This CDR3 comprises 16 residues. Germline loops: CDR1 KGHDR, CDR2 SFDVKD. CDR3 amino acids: CTTSDLRREGINEQFF. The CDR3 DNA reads TGTACCACCAGTGATTTGCGACGGGAGGGTATCAATGAGCAGTTCTTC.

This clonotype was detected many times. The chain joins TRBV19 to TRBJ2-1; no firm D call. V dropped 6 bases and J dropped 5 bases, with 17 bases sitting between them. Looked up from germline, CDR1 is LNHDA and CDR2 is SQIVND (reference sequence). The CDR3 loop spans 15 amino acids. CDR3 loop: CASSPSGISNNEQFF. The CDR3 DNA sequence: TGTGCCAGTAGCCCCTCTGGGATATCGAACAATGAGCAGTTCTTC.

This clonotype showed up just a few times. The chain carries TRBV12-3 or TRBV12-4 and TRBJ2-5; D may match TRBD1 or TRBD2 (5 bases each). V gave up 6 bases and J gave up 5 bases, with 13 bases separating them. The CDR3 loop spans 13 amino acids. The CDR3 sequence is CASSPGRFETQYF. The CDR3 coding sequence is TGTGCCAGCAGCCCAGGGAGATTCGAGACCCAGTACTTC.

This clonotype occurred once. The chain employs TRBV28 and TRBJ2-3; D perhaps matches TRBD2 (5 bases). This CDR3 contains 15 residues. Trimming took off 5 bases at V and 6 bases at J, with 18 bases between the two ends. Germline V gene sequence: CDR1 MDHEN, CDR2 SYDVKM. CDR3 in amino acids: CASSLRNSEGDTQYF. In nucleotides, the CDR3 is TGTGCCAGCAGTCTCCGGAACTCTGAGGGCGATACGCAGTATTTT.

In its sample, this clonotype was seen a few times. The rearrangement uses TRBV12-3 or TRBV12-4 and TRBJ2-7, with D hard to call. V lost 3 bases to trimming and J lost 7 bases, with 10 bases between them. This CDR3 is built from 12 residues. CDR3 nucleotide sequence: TGTGCCAGCAGTTTTATGAGAGGAGAGCAGTACTTC. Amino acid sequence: CASSFMRGEQYF.

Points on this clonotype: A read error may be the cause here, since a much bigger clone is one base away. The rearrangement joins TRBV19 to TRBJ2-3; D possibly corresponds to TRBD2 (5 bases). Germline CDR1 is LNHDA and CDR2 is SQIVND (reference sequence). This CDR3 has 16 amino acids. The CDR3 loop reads CASSSNAGPSKDTQYF. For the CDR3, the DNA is TGTGCCAGTAGTTCCAATGCGGGCCCTAGCAAAGATACGCAGTATTTT.

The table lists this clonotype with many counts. Here the CDR3 DNA reads TGTGCCAGCAGCGTAATACAAAAGGATACGCAGTATTTT. It is translated as CASSVIQKDTQYF. The rearrangement joins TRBV6-1 to TRBJ2-3, with D unresolved. The ends were cut back, 6 bases at V and 6 bases at J, with 13 bases in the middle. This CDR3 is 13 amino acids long. Germline values: CDR1 MNHNS, CDR2 SASEGT.

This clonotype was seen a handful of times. Here the CDR3 reads CASSQGDRAGISGNTIYF. CDR3 nucleotides: TGCGCCAGCAGCCAAGGGGATAGGGCAGGGATCTCTGGAAACACCATATATTTT. This chain uses TRBV4-1 with TRBJ1-3; weak D call: TRBD1 (5 bases). V dropped 1 base and J dropped 0 bases, with 16 bases sitting between them. This CDR3 has 18 amino acids. CDR1 and CDR2 (germline): MGHRA, YSYEKL.

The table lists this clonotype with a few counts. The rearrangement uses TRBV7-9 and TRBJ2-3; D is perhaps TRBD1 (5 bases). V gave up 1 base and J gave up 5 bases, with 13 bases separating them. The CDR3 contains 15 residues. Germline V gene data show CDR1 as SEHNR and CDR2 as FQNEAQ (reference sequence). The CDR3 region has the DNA TGTGCCAGCAGCTTAGGCAGGGTGGATGGAGATACGCAGTATTTT. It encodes CASSLGRVDGDTQYF.

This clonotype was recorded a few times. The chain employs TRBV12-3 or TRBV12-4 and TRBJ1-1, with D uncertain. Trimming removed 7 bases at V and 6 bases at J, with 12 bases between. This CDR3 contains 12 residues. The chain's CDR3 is CASTRSGPEAFF. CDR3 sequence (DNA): TGTGCCAGCACCCGATCGGGCCCTGAAGCTTTCTTT.

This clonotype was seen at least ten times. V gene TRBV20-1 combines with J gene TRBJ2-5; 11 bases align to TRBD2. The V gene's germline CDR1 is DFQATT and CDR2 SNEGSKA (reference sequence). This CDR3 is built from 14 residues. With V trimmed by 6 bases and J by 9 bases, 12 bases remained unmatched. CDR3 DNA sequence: TGCAGTGCCGGGACCACTAGCGGGAGATTGTCCCAGTACTTC. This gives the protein CSAGTTSGRLSQYF.

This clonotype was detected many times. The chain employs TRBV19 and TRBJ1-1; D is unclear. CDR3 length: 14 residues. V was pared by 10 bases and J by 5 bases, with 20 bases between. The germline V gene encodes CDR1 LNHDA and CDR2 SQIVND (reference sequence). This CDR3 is CATHPGVGRTEAFF. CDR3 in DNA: TGTGCCACCCACCCGGGAGTTGGACGTACTGAAGCTTTCTTT.

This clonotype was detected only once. The CDR3 nucleotides read TGTGCCAGCAGCTTAGCGCGGGGACTAGGGGCGAGCTCCTACAATGAGCAGTTCTTC. Translation: CASSLARGLGASSYNEQFF. V usage is TRBV7-9 and J usage is TRBJ2-1; 8 bases align to TRBD2. Trimming took 0 bases from V and 0 from J; bases not matched to a gene: 10. In germline, CDR1 is SEHNR, CDR2 FQNEAQ (reference sequence). The CDR3 sequence is 19 residues long.